A selection of T cell receptor beta chains follows, all from one sample in a study of T cell responses to AZD1222 COVID-19 vaccine. Clones were read by immunoSEQ multiplex PCR, and TCRdb kept only the in-frame ones, dropping some. The data hold tens of thousands of clones, with 92% observed a single time. The sequencing used peripheral blood, collected 28 days after the second AZD1222 dose. The source of these receptors is an adult who received the AZD1222 COVID-19 vaccine. The CDR3 runs from the conserved cysteine through the conserved F or W. A D gene is named only where the DNA matches it firmly. A row's size may be missing; if present it is once, few, many or a size class.

>TRBV5-1|-|-|TRBJ1-4
CASSLMVGNEKLFF
TGCGCCAGCAGCTTGATGGTGGGAAATGAAAAACTGTTTTTT
>TRBV28|-|-|TRBJ1-1
CASSSHGRQNTEAFF
TGTGCCAGCAGTTCTCACGGACGGCAGAACACTGAAGCTTTCTTT
>TRBV29-1|TRBD1|-|TRBJ1-2
CSVPGQGNGYTF
TGCAGCGTGCCCGGACAGGGGAATGGCTACACCTTC
>TRBV14|-|-|TRBJ2-1
CASSPSLSYNEQFF
TGTGCCAGCAGCCCTAGCCTTTCCTACAATGAGCAGTTCTTC
>TRBV3-1/TRBV3-2|-|-|TRBJ1-5
CASSQAAGRQPQHF
TGTGCCAGCAGCCAAGCTGCAGGGCGCCAGCCCCAGCATTTT
>TRBV7-2|-|-|TRBJ2-5
CASSLVVREETQYF
TGTGCCAGCAGCTTAGTTGTTAGGGAAGAGACCCAGTACTTC
>TRBV27|-|-|TRBJ1-1
CASSLGGNTEAFF
TGTGCCAGCAGTTTAGGTGGGAACACTGAAGCTTTCTTT
>TRBV19|-|-|TRBJ2-1
CASSSRWSGGSSYNEQFF
TGTGCCAGTAGTAGCCGATGGAGCGGAGGTAGCTCCTACAATGAGCAGTTCTTC
>TRBV20-1|-|-|TRBJ1-2
CSAIVGGGYTF
TGCAGTGCTATTGTAGGGGGTGGCTACACCTTC
>TRBV25-1|-|-|TRBJ1-4
CASSLPGRDEKLFF
TGTGCCAGCTCCCTCCCCGGGCGGGATGAAAAACTGTTTTTT
>TRBV7-2|-|-|TRBJ1-5
CASSLNWGDQPQHF
TGTGCCAGCAGCTTAAATTGGGGGGATCAGCCCCAGCATTTT
>TRBV30|-|-|TRBJ2-7
CAWSADWSWEQYF
TGTGCCTGGAGTGCCGACTGGTCTTGGGAGCAGTACTTC
>TRBV25-1|-|-|TRBJ1-2
CASRSTENYGYTF
TGTGCCAGCAGGTCAACAGAAAACTATGGCTACACCTTC
>TRBV28|TRBD1|-|TRBJ2-7
CASLEQGPSYEQYF
TGTGCCAGCCTGGAACAGGGGCCCTCCTACGAGCAGTACTTC
>TRBV29-1|-|-|TRBJ2-6
CSAKVRRTGANVLTF
TGCAGCGCCAAAGTTAGGCGGACTGGGGCCAACGTCCTGACTTTC
>TRBV6-5|-|once|TRBJ2-3
CASSITDTQYF
TGTGCCAGCAGTATAACAGATACGCAGTATTTT
>TRBV7-9|-|-|TRBJ2-1
CASSSREQFF
TGTGCCAGCAGCTCGAGAGAGCAGTTCTTC
>TRBV30|-|-|TRBJ1-1
CACLGGRNTEAFF
TGTGCCTGTCTCGGGGGGCGAAACACTGAAGCTTTCTTT
>TRBV30|TRBD2|-|TRBJ2-3
CAWSPGGPKDTQYF
TGTGCCTGGAGTCCGGGAGGGCCGAAAGATACGCAGTATTTT
>TRBV28|-|-|TRBJ1-5
CASSLSFRGLDQPQHF
TGTGCCAGCAGTTTGTCGTTCCGGGGGCTTGATCAGCCCCAGCATTTT
>TRBV5-1|-|-|TRBJ2-2
CASSLRQSTGELFF
TGCGCCAGCAGCTTACGGCAGTCGACCGGGGAGCTGTTTTTT
>TRBV30|TRBD1|-|TRBJ1-2
CAWSVGQGTYGYTF
TGTGCCTGGAGTGTAGGACAGGGGACCTATGGCTACACCTTC
>TRBV6-6|-|-|TRBJ1-1
CASSYDRVPAFF
TGTGCCAGCAGTTACGATAGGGTTCCAGCTTTCTTT
>TRBV11-2|-|once|TRBJ1-5
CASSLTSGGQPQHF
TGTGCCAGCAGCTTAACCAGTGGGGGTCAGCCCCAGCATTTT
>TRBV28|-|-|TRBJ2-7
CASSLSGGGFGEQYF
TGTGCCAGCAGTTTATCGGGCGGGGGCTTTGGCGAGCAGTACTTC
>TRBV15|-|-|TRBJ2-6
CATSRGGSGANVLTF
TGTGCCACCAGCAGAGGGGGCTCTGGGGCCAACGTCCTGACTTTC
>TRBV4-1|TRBD2|-|TRBJ2-1
CASSQERVVGGSSYNEQFF
TGCGCCAGCAGCCAAGAGAGGGTTGTGGGGGGGAGCTCCTACAATGAGCAGTTCTTC
>TRBV5-5|-|-|TRBJ2-7
CASSLKLLVTEQYF
TGTGCCAGCAGCTTAAAACTACTAGTTACCGAGCAGTACTTC
>TRBV4-1|-|-|TRBJ1-1
CASSQGRGEAFF
TGCGCCAGCAGCCAAGGGCGGGGTGAAGCTTTCTTT
>TRBV5-4|-|-|TRBJ2-5
CASILRGSETQYF
TGTGCCAGCATCCTAAGGGGGTCGGAGACCCAGTACTTC
>TRBV6-6|TRBD2|-|TRBJ2-3
CASGRLAGILDTQYF
TGTGCCAGCGGACGACTAGCGGGTATTCTCGATACGCAGTATTTT
>TRBV5-4|TRBD1|-|TRBJ2-1
CASENRQGVYTEQFF
TGTGCCAGTGAAAACAGACAGGGGGTTTATACTGAGCAGTTCTTC
>TRBV30|-|few|TRBJ1-4
CAWTGAKTTNEKLFF
TGTGCCTGGACTGGGGCAAAGACAACTAATGAAAAACTGTTTTTT
>TRBV14|-|-|TRBJ2-7
CASSQDGGQYF
TGTGCCAGCAGCCAAGATGGTGGGCAGTACTTC
>TRBV5-1|-|-|TRBJ2-1
CASRTAVTANEQFF
TGCGCCAGCAGAACGGCTGTGACAGCTAATGAGCAGTTCTTC
>TRBV7-3|-|-|TRBJ2-1
CASSPPAGGRHNEQFF
TGTGCCAGCAGCCCCCCAGCGGGTGGCAGACACAATGAGCAGTTCTTC